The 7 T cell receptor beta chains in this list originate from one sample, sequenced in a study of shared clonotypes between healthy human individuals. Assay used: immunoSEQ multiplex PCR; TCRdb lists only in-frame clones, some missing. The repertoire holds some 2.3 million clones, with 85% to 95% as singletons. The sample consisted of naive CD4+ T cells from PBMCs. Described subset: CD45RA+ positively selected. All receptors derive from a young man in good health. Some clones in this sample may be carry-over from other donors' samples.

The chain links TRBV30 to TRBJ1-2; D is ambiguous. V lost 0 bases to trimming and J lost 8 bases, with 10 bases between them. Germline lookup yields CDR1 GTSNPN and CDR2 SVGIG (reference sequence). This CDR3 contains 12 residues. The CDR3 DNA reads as TGTGCCTGGAGTGTACAAGCGAGGGGCTACACCTTC. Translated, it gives CAWSVQARGYTF.

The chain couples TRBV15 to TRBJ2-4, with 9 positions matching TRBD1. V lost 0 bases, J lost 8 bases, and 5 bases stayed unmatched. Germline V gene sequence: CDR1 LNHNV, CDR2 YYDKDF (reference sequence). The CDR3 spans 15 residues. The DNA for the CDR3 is TGTGCCACCAGCAGAGAAGGACAGGGGACGGACATTCAGTACTTC. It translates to CATSREGQGTDIQYF.

In DNA form, the CDR3 reads TGTGCCAGCAGTAGTTACGGCGGAGGCTACGAGCAGTACTTC. Translation: CASSSYGGGYEQYF. V gene TRBV28 combines with J gene TRBJ2-7; D may be TRBD2 (5 bases). The CDR3 spans 14 residues. Germline CDR1 reads MDHEN; CDR2 reads SYDVKM. V dropped 5 bases and J dropped 3 bases, with 14 bases sitting between them.

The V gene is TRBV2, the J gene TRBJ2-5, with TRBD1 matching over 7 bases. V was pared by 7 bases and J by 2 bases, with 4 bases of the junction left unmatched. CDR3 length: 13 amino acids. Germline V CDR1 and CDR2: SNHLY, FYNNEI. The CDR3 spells CASNGRGQETQYF. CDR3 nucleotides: TGTGCCAGCAACGGCAGGGGGCAAGAGACCCAGTACTTC.

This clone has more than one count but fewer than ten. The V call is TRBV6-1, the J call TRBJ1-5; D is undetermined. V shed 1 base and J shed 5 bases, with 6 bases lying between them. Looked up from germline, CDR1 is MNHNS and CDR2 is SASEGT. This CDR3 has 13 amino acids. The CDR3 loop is CASSEVPDQPQHF. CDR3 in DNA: TGTGCCAGCAGTGAAGTCCCAGATCAGCCCCAGCATTTT.

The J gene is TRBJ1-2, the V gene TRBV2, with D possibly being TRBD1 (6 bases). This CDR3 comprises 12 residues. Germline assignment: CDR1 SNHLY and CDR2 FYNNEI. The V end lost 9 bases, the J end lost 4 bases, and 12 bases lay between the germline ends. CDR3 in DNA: TGTGCCAGGGACAGCCCTAGCTATGGCTACACCTTC. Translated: CARDSPSYGYTF. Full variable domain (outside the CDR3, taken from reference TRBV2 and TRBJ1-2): EPEVTQTPSHQVTQMGQEVILRCVPISNHLYFYWYRQILGQKVEFLVSFYNNEISEKSEIFDDQFSVERPDGSNFTLKIRSTKLEDSAMYFCARDSPSYGYTFGSGTRLTVV.

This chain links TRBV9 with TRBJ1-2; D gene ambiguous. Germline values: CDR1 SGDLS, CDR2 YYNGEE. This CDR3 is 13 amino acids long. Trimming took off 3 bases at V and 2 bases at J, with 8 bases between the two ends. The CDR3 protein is CASSGWENYGYTF. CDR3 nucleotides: TGTGCCAGCAGCGGGTGGGAGAACTATGGCTACACCTTC. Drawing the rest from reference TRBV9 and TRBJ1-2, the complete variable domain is DSGVTQTPKHLITATGQRVTLRCSPRSGDLSVYWYQQSLDQGLQFLIQYYNGEERAKGNILERFSAQQFPDLHSELNLSSLELGDSALYFCASSGWENYGYTFGSGTRLTVV.